Here is one T cell receptor beta chain with its context. Its matching antigen is unknown. This entry is derived from a study of T cell clones after liver transplantation. Overall study context: TCRbeta sequencing after a pre-transplant mixed lymphocyte reaction identified graft-donor-reactive clones, later tracked in post-transplant blood. As an antigen-independent comparator, third-party-reactive TCRbeta sequences came from pre-transplant mixed lymphocyte reactions. Whole-study results and caveats: Conclusions were preliminary, with small, heterogeneous patient groups.

Only in-frame clones appear in the TCRdb table, and some are missing; sequencing was by immunoSEQ multiplex PCR. The profile shows 55,000 to 75,000 clones, about 71% of them singletons. This CDR3 has 16 amino acids. V lost 2 bases and J 4 bases, leaving 17 bases between the germline ends. Looked up from germline, CDR1 is SGHTA and CDR2 is FQGNSA. This receptor was identified in a human patient who received a liver transplant. T cells may partly derive from the graft donor. This chain links TRBV7-2 with TRBJ1-1; no clear D gene. Sequencing used CD4+ T cells from blood, obtained at the approximately 16-month timepoint. The CDR3 here is CASSLYGVGVSTEAFF. The CDR3 DNA is TGTGCCAGCAGCTTATACGGGGTAGGCGTGAGCACTGAAGCTTTCTTT.